This TCR beta chain is drawn from a study of CD8+ T cells in alopecia areata. On the study more broadly: It was oral tofacitinib, at 5 to 10 mg twice daily, that treated patients received.

The germline V gene has CDR1 ENHRY and CDR2 SYGVKD. The CDR3 covers 16 residues. J gave up 0 bases and V 0 bases, and 4 bases lay outside the gene matches. Sample treatment: oral pan-JAK inhibitor, 5-10 mg twice daily. Individuals with alopecia areata gave both lesional scalp punch biopsies and peripheral blood for collection. Study findings and constraints: Against the mouse data, patients shared TCRs less clearly, possibly for HLA reasons. Alopecia totalis/universalis scalp especially showed more expanded CD8+ clones than normal scalp.

RNA extraction was followed by reverse transcription into cDNA, which acted as the sequencing template. Produced via immunoSEQ multiplex PCR; TCRdb's table is partial and in-frame only. Of a few hundred thousand clones listed, roughly 56% are singletons. On this clone: Its antigen remains unidentified. Other DNA sequences from this sample encode an identical CDR3 as well.

The gene calls are TRBV10-3 and TRBJ1-1; 7 nucleotides line up with TRBD1. The sequences come from CD4+ T cells sorted from blood, collected at week 4, from a patient treated with tofacitinib. The source is a human donor with alopecia areata. This CDR3 reads CAISESAGQLNTEAFF. The DNA of the CDR3 is TGTGCCATCAGTGAGTCGGCGGGACAGCTGAACACTGAAGCTTTCTTT.